The following is a TCR beta chain sequence with its context. The data belong to a study of PD-1 blockade in classical Hodgkin lymphoma. The data were produced by immunoSEQ multiplex PCR, yet TCRdb's version contains in-frame clones alone and is incomplete. The sample has fewer than 90,000 clones; 93% are singletons. CDR1 is SGHVS and CDR2 is FNYEAQ in the germline V gene. The V segment lost 5 bases and the J segment 5 bases; nucleotides outside the gene matches: 8. The CDR3 covers 15 residues. There was relapse after autologous stem cell transplantation in every patient, and there was variation in brentuximab vedotin exposure.

The sample in question was peripheral blood mononuclear cells (PBMCs), obtained at baseline. The receptor's source is a human donor with classical Hodgkin lymphoma. This chain uses TRBV7-6 with TRBJ2-1; TRBD1 agrees at 8 bases. The CDR3 bases are TGTGCCAGCAGCAAACAGGGGGACTGGAACAATGAGCAGTTCTTC. Protein sequence: CASSKQGDWNNEQFF.